The T cell receptor (beta chain) under discussion was sequenced for a study of Ad26.COV2.S vaccination and SARS-CoV-2 variants (dated by TCRdb to the early 2020s). Turning to the overall study: Vaccine-arm donors came from COV1001, a multicentre, randomized, double-blind, placebo-controlled phase I-IIa trial of Ad26.COV2.S in healthy adults. Ad26.COV2.S was given intramuscularly at 5x10^10 or 1x10^11 viral particles, as a single shot or as two shots 56 days apart. Sequencing of the TCRbeta repertoire served to evaluate the specificity and breadth of SARS-CoV-2-reactive T cell receptors following Ad26.COV2.S vaccination. The TCR-sequenced set comprised about 32 samples: around 20 Ad26.COV2.S vaccine recipients, 5 placebo recipients and 8 SARS-CoV-2 convalescent individuals. Trial participants were randomized into five groups of five: low-dose or high-dose Ad26.COV2.S given once or twice, or placebo on both occasions. Blinding of investigators to trial group allocation was maintained during experiments and outcome assessment.

Worth noting for this clone: Its antigen specificity is not known. The sample holds no much larger clone one base away, and base qualities are not on file.

The V end loses 1 base and the J end loses 6 bases, and a stretch of 13 bases separates them. The CDR3 runs 14 amino acids, cysteine and phenylalanine included. The CDR3 DNA has 42 bases and is translated from base 1. Based on the germline V gene, the CDR1 and CDR2 sequences are SGHRS and YFSETQ. General findings and caveats noted by the study authors: It was noted by the authors that total T cell responses may have been underestimated by the TCR breadth and depth analyses. The study was not powered for comparison of responses between vaccine doses or regimens. After vaccination, substantial breadth of spike-specific CD8+ and CD4+ T cell responses was reported. Comparable non-spike TCR breadth was observed between vaccine and placebo recipients, consistent with only spike being contained in the vaccine. Higher spike-specific TCR breadth was observed in Ad26.COV2.S recipients than in placebo recipients (P = 0.0014).

The immunoSEQ Assay was the method used to sequence TCRbeta CDR3 regions. After extraction, genomic DNA underwent amplification by bias-controlled multiplex PCR, followed by high-throughput sequencing. As for the authors' bioinformatics: To quantify the absolute abundance of each unique TCRbeta CDR3 region, sequences were collapsed and filtered. T cell fraction was estimated by normalizing TCRbeta template counts to usable DNA, with usable DNA measured through amplification of reference genes found in all nucleated cells. Repertoire TCRs were annotated as SARS-CoV-2-specific when V gene, CDR3 amino acid sequence and J gene were exactly matched to a known reactive TCR set. The reference SARS-CoV-2 TCR set was obtained from MIRA and was filtered for enrichment in COVID-19-positive ImmuneCODE repertoires, whereby public or cross-reactive TCRs were removed. Based on the MIRA antigens, annotated TCRs were further analysed at the level of specific ORF or position within ORF. Breadth was defined as annotated unique rearrangements over total unique productive rearrangements; depth was the summed frequency of those rearrangements. Two-sided Wilcoxon rank-sum tests were used to compare TCR breadth between groups. The immuneACCESS repertoire file appears here via TCRdb, limited to in-frame rearrangements. These files lack a portion of the clones; in checked studies, under half of the deficit traces to unresolved V genes, and the cause of the others is not known. V and J calls and clone size are copied from that table; D and trimming were computed from the DNA. The sample yields hundreds of thousands of clones; 80% to 90% were counted once. Roughly 4.8% of the sample is held by the ten biggest clonotypes.

This specimen's treatment or condition label, per the study, means: around 19 received Ad26.COV2.S at low or high dose, single or two shots; several received placebo; per-sample allocation not given. Repertoires of vaccine and placebo recipients were sequenced from samples collected on day 63 after the first injection. In Cohort 1b, about two dozen adults aged 18-55 years were enrolled at a single site in Boston, USA, between 29 July and 7 August 2020. As a vaccine, Ad26.COV2.S was a replication-incompetent adenovirus type 26 vector that expressed a prefusion-stabilized SARS-CoV-2 spike protein derived from the original Wuhan strain.

The receptor's source is a person between 18 and 65 years old who received the Ad26.COV2.S COVID-19 vaccine or a placebo. This chain joins TRBV5-1 to TRBJ1-2; the D gene is perhaps TRBD1, from 6 matching bases. This specimen was peripheral blood, taken in a trial of Ad26.COV2.S vaccine versus placebo. The CDR3 sequence is CASSLSGGADGYTF. The DNA sequence is given as TGCGCCAGCAGCTTGTCCGGGGGCGCGGATGGCTACACCTTC.